This entry describes one TCR beta chain. Germline V gene sequence: CDR1 SEHNR, CDR2 FQNEAQ (reference sequence). CDR3 size: 13 residues. V dropped 3 bases and J dropped 8 bases, with 10 bases sitting between them. These data come from a study of blood T cell repertoires in COVID-19. Study as a whole: Acute and convalescent COVID-19 specimens originated in the United States, Italy and Spain.

Data came from immunoSEQ multiplex PCR; TCRdb stores just in-frame clones and leaves some out. The sample includes approximately 120,000 clones, approximately 85% of them seen just once. The sequenced sample consisted of peripheral blood. The chain is built from TRBV7-9 and TRBJ1-4; a weak D match, TRBD1 (5 bases). The receptor comes from a human donor in a cohort sampled during active COVID-19. CDR3 DNA: TGTGCCAGCAGCTTGCAGGGCTCCGAAAAACTGTTTTTT. Its translation is CASSLQGSEKLFF.